These T cell receptor beta chains were read from a single sample in a study of T cells in Graves' hyperthyroidism and ophthalmopathy. TCRdb passed the multiplex PCR reads through MiXCR, listing each CDR3 protein once. The repertoire holds 300,000 to 350,000 distinct CDR3 sequences, around 20% seen once, with 50% in the top ten. Sequencing was done on a sample of blood. The receptors were sampled from a woman between 45 and 60 years old with Graves' hyperthyroidism. Both conserved end residues are part of each CDR3. A D gene is named only where the DNA matches it firmly. Size is omitted from some rows. Given values are once, few, many or a class for expanded clones.

CDR3 DNA: TGTGCCAGCAGTGACCCATTAGCGGGCGGCACAGATACGCAGTATTTT
CDR3 protein: CASSDPLAGGTDTQYF
J gene: TRBJ2-3
V gene: TRBV12-3/TRBV12-4
D gene: TRBD2
clone size: many

CDR3 DNA: TGCAGTGCCCCAGAAACCAAGGCGAACACTGAAGCTTTCTTT
CDR3 protein: CSAPETKANTEAFF
J gene: TRBJ1-1
V gene: TRBV20-1
D gene: .
clone size: many

CDR3 DNA: TGTGCCAGCTCACCATTGGAGGGATGGGGCACTGAAGCTTTCTTT
CDR3 protein: CASSPLEGWGTEAFF
J gene: TRBJ1-1
V gene: TRBV18
D gene: .
clone size: many

CDR3 DNA: TGCGCCAGCAGCCGCCCACTGGGGAACACCGGGGAGCTGTTTTTT
CDR3 protein: CASSRPLGNTGELFF
J gene: TRBJ2-2
V gene: TRBV4-1
D gene: .
clone size: .

CDR3 DNA: TGTGCCAGCCACCTACGATCCGGGACTAGCGAGTATTTT
CDR3 protein: CASHLRSGTSEYF
J gene: TRBJ2-3
V gene: TRBV6-8
D gene: TRBD2
clone size: once

CDR3 DNA: TGTGCCAGCAGCCAAGACCGCCGACTAGCGGGAGAGTTCACAGATACGCAGTATTTT
CDR3 protein: CASSQDRRLAGEFTDTQYF
J gene: TRBJ2-3
V gene: TRBV3-1
D gene: TRBD2
clone size: .

CDR3 DNA: TGTGCCAGCAGCCAAGTGATGAAAACCGGGGAGCTGTTTTTT
CDR3 protein: CASSQVMKTGELFF
J gene: TRBJ2-2
V gene: TRBV4-2
D gene: .
clone size: few

CDR3 DNA: TGCGCCAGCAGCTTGGGTCGCCACCCCTACAATGAGCAGTTCTTC
CDR3 protein: CASSLGRHPYNEQFF
J gene: TRBJ2-1
V gene: TRBV5-1
D gene: .
clone size: many

CDR3 DNA: TGTGCCAGTAGTAGCCCCGGGACAGGGGAAAACATTCAGTACTTC
CDR3 protein: CASSSPGTGENIQYF
J gene: TRBJ2-4
V gene: TRBV19
D gene: TRBD1
clone size: .

CDR3 DNA: TGTGCCAGTAGTATATCTGGGAATGGCTACACCTTC
CDR3 protein: CASSISGNGYTF
J gene: TRBJ1-2
V gene: TRBV19
D gene: .
clone size: .

CDR3 DNA: TGTGCCAGCAGTGATCCGGGAGGGCCCTACGAGCAGTACTTC
CDR3 protein: CASSDPGGPYEQYF
J gene: TRBJ2-7
V gene: TRBV12-3/TRBV12-4
D gene: TRBD2
clone size: many